This TCR beta chain is from a study of blood T cell repertoires in COVID-19. Study at large: The samples span acute and convalescent COVID-19 from the United States, Italy and Spain. Nucleic acid was either cDNA or gDNA, and it came from T cells, B-cell-depleted T cells, or PBMCs.

In the original workflow: Estimates of nucleated cell counts were drawn from the amplification of reference gene primers. Produced via immunoSEQ multiplex PCR; TCRdb's table is partial and in-frame only. The V and J calls and the clone size are those of that table, but D and trimming were determined from the DNA. The repertoire includes hundreds of thousands of clones, approximately 89% of them detected once, and roughly 7% sits in the top ten. The V gene lost 5 bases and the J gene lost 1 base, with 8 bases spanning the gap. Germline values: CDR1 SNHLY, CDR2 FYNNEI. The CDR3 consists of 13 residues.

The receptor was derived from a woman in her twenties or thirties who had recovered from COVID-19. The chain is built from TRBV2 and TRBJ1-1; D unresolved. The material sequenced was peripheral blood. Here the CDR3 DNA reads TGTGCCAGCAGTTTGGGGAGGAACACTGAAGCTTTCTTT. Its protein is CASSLGRNTEAFF.